Presented here are 25 T cell receptor beta chains from one specimen sequenced in a study of identical twins. TCRdb used MiXCR to reprocess the 5' RACE reads, holding one entry per CDR3 protein. The sample gives about 660,000 distinct CDR3 sequences, around 8.3% of which show up once; 0.98% is in the top ten. The sample was also reused in another study, on yellow fever vaccine responses in identical twins.

The sample was PBMCs. These receptors all come from a woman aged 18 to 35 in good health.

This clonotype was counted between two and nine times. Here the CDR3 DNA reads TGTGCCACCAGTGGGTCGGTTTTGGAGACCCAGTACTTC. This encodes CATSGSVLETQYF. This sequence joins TRBV24-1 and TRBJ2-5; D call uncertain. V was clipped by 5 bases and J by 5 bases, with 11 bases between them. This CDR3 comprises 13 residues. Per the germline V gene, CDR1 is KGHDR and CDR2 is SFDVKD.

This clonotype was seen more than once but under ten times. The chain uses TRBV11-2 and TRBJ2-7, with D unresolved. The V end lost 4 bases, the J end lost 2 bases, and 24 bases lay between the germline ends. Germline V gene data show CDR1 as SGHAT and CDR2 as FQNNGV. The CDR3 consists of 18 residues. The CDR3 DNA is TGTGCCAGCAGCTCTTATCGAAAACAAAGGGAAATCCCCTACGAGCAGTACTTC. This codes for CASSSYRKQREIPYEQYF.

This clonotype was observed many times. The chain employs TRBV4-1 and TRBJ2-1; 14 bases line up with TRBD2. The junction had 7 bases not matched to a gene; V was cut back by 3 bases and J by 0 bases. This CDR3 has 19 amino acids. Germline lookup yields CDR1 MGHRA and CDR2 YSYEKL. The CDR3 protein is CASSQGLAGVGGSYNEQFF. The CDR3 coding sequence is TGCGCCAGCAGCCAGGGACTAGCGGGAGTCGGTGGCTCCTACAATGAGCAGTTCTTC.

The CDR3 is CASSQDSEPWEQFF. Written as DNA, the CDR3 is TGCGCCAGCAGCCAAGATTCGGAGCCGTGGGAGCAGTTCTTC. V gene TRBV4-3 combines with J gene TRBJ2-1; D remains ambiguous. Trimming cost V 0 bases and J 10 bases, with 13 bases left between them. Germline-derived CDR1 and CDR2 are LGHNA and YSLEER. The CDR3 is 14 amino acids.

In its sample, this clonotype was seen many times. V usage is TRBV15 and J usage is TRBJ1-4; the match to TRBD1 covers 11 bases. J was trimmed by 3 bases and V by 2 bases; bases with no gene match: 2. There are 16 residues in the CDR3. Germline V gene data show CDR1 as LNHNV and CDR2 as YYDKDF (reference sequence). The CDR3 loop is CATSRKGQGANEKLFF. In nucleotides, the CDR3 is TGTGCCACCAGCAGAAAGGGACAGGGGGCTAATGAAAAACTGTTTTTT.

This clonotype was detected a few times. This chain joins TRBV7-3 and TRBJ2-2; D might be TRBD2 (6 bases). The germline V gene has CDR1 SGHTA and CDR2 FQGTGA. The germline V and J ends were trimmed by 5 bases and 8 bases, with 15 bases remaining between them. The CDR3 is 14 residues long. CDR3: CASSGMAAGGELFF. Here the CDR3 DNA reads TGTGCCAGCAGCGGAATGGCGGCGGGGGGGGAGCTGTTTTTT.

This clonotype has a count of ten or more. V and J are TRBV12-3 or TRBV12-4 and TRBJ1-3; D gene uncertain. The CDR3 runs to 14 residues. V gave up 2 bases and J gave up 0 bases, with 5 bases separating them. CDR3 sequence (DNA): TGTGCCAGCAGTTTATCCAGCTCTGGAAACACCATATATTTT. This codes for CASSLSSSGNTIYF.

This clonotype has a count of ten or more. The chain combines TRBV29-1 with TRBJ2-3; no firm D call. CDR3 length: 14 residues. Germline-derived CDR1 and CDR2 are SQVTM and ANQGSEA. Trimming removed 2 bases from V and 1 base from J, with 10 bases in between. DNA of the CDR3: TGCAGCGTTGAAAAGGAAAGAGGCACAGATACGCAGTATTTT. This sequence encodes CSVEKERGTDTQYF.

The sample holds a few counts of this clonotype. The chain recombines TRBV18 with TRBJ1-1, with D perhaps matching TRBD1 (6 bases). Between the trimmed V and J ends, which lost 2 bases and 1 base, there was a span of 17 bases. The CDR3 consists of 17 residues. The germline V gene encodes CDR1 KGHSH and CDR2 LQKENI. This CDR3 is CASSPLVSYRANTEAFF. The CDR3 coding sequence is TGTGCCAGCTCACCATTAGTGTCATACAGGGCGAACACTGAAGCTTTCTTT.

This sequence joins TRBV30 and TRBJ2-5, with 8 bases identical to TRBD1. Trimming at V came to 4 bases and at J to 5 bases, leaving 6 bases not matched to a gene. This CDR3 is built from 13 residues. CDR1 is GTSNPN and CDR2 is SVGIG in the germline V gene (reference sequence). Written as DNA, the CDR3 is TGTGCCTGGACAGGGGGCTTAGGCGAGACCCAGTACTTC. Translation: CAWTGGLGETQYF.

In this sample, this clonotype turned up a few times. This chain uses TRBV9 with TRBJ2-3; D perhaps matches TRBD1 (7 bases). The V end was cut by 4 bases, the J end by 4 bases, with 16 bases between. From germline, CDR1 is SGDLS and CDR2 YYNGEE. The CDR3 length is 15 residues. The CDR3 nucleotides are TGTGCCAGCAGCTTATCAGGGGGAGGTCCAGATACGCAGTATTTT. This sequence encodes CASSLSGGGPDTQYF.

This clonotype was observed a handful of times. The V and J genes are TRBV14 and TRBJ1-5; TRBD1 is a possible D gene (5 bases). Germline V CDR1 and CDR2: SGHDN, FVKESK. Trimming took off 3 bases at V and 5 bases at J, with 8 bases between the two ends. CDR3 length: 13 amino acids. The CDR3 DNA is TGTGCCAGCAGCCACAGGGAGGATCAGCCCCAGCATTTT. It translates to CASSHREDQPQHF.

This clonotype appeared a few times. This sequence joins TRBV12-3 or TRBV12-4 and TRBJ1-6; 7 bases line up with TRBD1. V gave up 5 bases and J gave up 6 bases; unmatched junction bases: 4. The CDR3 sequence is 14 residues long. The CDR3 spells CASSMGQFNSPLHF. CDR3 sequence (DNA): TGTGCCAGCAGTATGGGACAGTTTAATTCACCCCTCCACTTT.

The V gene is TRBV20-1, the J gene TRBJ2-4; 11 bases align to TRBD2. Germline trimming cut 4 bases from V and 3 bases from J; bases unmatched to any gene: 11. The CDR3 runs to 17 residues. The germline gives CDR1 DFQATT, CDR2 SNEGSKA (reference sequence). CDR3 in amino acids: CSAKTSGTPRGKNIQYF. The DNA of the CDR3 is TGCAGTGCTAAGACTAGCGGGACCCCCCGGGGCAAAAACATTCAGTACTTC.

This clonotype was counted ten times or more. V usage is TRBV7-2 and J usage is TRBJ2-3, with a tentative D call TRBD2 (6 bases). CDR3 length equals 16 residues. Trimming stripped 3 bases from V and 0 bases from J, with 13 bases between. CDR1 and CDR2 from the germline V gene are SGHTA and FQGNSA. Written as DNA, the CDR3 is TGTGCCAGCAGCTTTGGCGGGGTTACTAGCACAGATACGCAGTATTTT. Translating it yields CASSFGGVTSTDTQYF. Together with reference TRBV7-2 and TRBJ2-3, the CDR3 gives the full variable domain: GAGVSQSPSNKVTEKGKDVELRCDPISGHTALYWYRQSLGQGLEFLIYFQGNSAPDKSGLPSDRFSAERTGGSVSTLTIQRTQQEDSAVYLCASSFGGVTSTDTQYFGPGTRLTVL.

There are many counts of this clonotype. The CDR3 reads CASSERVWAGSMEETQYF. The CDR3 DNA reads TGTGCCAGCAGTGAACGGGTATGGGCAGGATCCATGGAAGAGACCCAGTACTTC. The J gene is TRBJ2-5, the V gene TRBV2; D call uncertain. Germline V lookup: CDR1 SNHLY, CDR2 FYNNEI. The CDR3 runs to 18 residues. V shed 2 bases and J shed 3 bases, with 22 bases lying between them.

The table lists this clonotype with many counts. This chain joins TRBV10-3 and TRBJ2-3; 9 bases match TRBD2. CDR1 and CDR2 (germline): ENHRY, SYGVKD. The V and J ends lost 2 bases and 6 bases, in that order; junction bases with no gene match: 9. The length of the CDR3 is 16 residues. For the CDR3, the DNA is TGTGCCATCAGTGAGATTCGCGGGAGGGCCGGGGATACGCAGTATTTT. Residues: CAISEIRGRAGDTQYF.

This clonotype showed up many times. This rearrangement joins TRBV5-1 to TRBJ2-1, with TRBD2 matching over 10 bases. From germline, CDR1 is SGHRS and CDR2 YFSETQ. Unmatched junction bases numbered 7, after V lost 4 bases and J lost 9 bases. There are 14 residues in the CDR3. Here the CDR3 reads CASSVTSGSGEQFF. In DNA, the CDR3 is TGCGCCAGCAGCGTGACTAGCGGGTCTGGTGAGCAGTTCTTC.

Many counts were recorded for this clonotype. CDR3 sequence reads: CASSQDRGTGGFGGYTF. The CDR3 DNA is TGCGCCAGCAGCCAAGATCGCGGGACAGGGGGCTTTGGTGGCTACACCTTC. The V gene is TRBV4-1, the J gene TRBJ1-2, with 12 bases identical to TRBD1. Germline V CDR1 and CDR2: MGHRA, YSYEKL. V gave up 0 bases and J gave up 7 bases; unmatched junction bases: 9. CDR3 size: 17 residues.

This clonotype was seen ten or more times. The chain has TRBV20-1 and TRBJ2-1; D is tentatively TRBD1 or TRBD2 (5 bases each). CDR3 size: 12 residues. Trimming cost V 3 bases and J 4 bases, with 7 bases left between them. Germline lookup yields CDR1 DFQATT and CDR2 SNEGSKA (reference sequence). CDR3 in DNA: TGCAGTGCTAGCGGGACGTACAATGAGCAGTTCTTC. Translating gives CSASGTYNEQFF.

The chain combines TRBV6-2 or TRBV6-3 with TRBJ2-7; the match to TRBD2 covers 13 bases. The germline V gene has CDR1 MNHEY and CDR2 SVGEGT. The CDR3 is 13 amino acids. V lost 4 bases to trimming and J lost 7 bases; unmatched junction nucleotides: 1. CDR3 coding DNA: TGTGCCAGCAGTTCGGGACTAGCGGGGGAGCAGTACTTC. It encodes CASSSGLAGEQYF.

V usage is TRBV27 and J usage is TRBJ2-7, with D unclear. Deletions cut 6 bases from V and 2 bases from J, with 14 bases between. The CDR3 has 14 residues. Germline V gene lookup returns CDR1 MNHEY and CDR2 SMNVEV (reference sequence). The CDR3 sequence is CASSPDFTPYEQYF. As DNA, the CDR3 is TGTGCCAGCAGCCCAGACTTTACTCCCTACGAGCAGTACTTC.

Many counts were recorded for this clonotype. The chain combines TRBV5-6 with TRBJ2-7, with 7 bases that match TRBD1. The ends lost 5 bases at V and 2 bases at J; junction bases unmatched: 7. Germline-derived CDR1 and CDR2 are SGHDT and YYEEEE. The CDR3 is 14 amino acids. The CDR3 reads CASRRTGQTYEQYF. Written as DNA, the CDR3 is TGTGCCAGCAGAAGAACGGGACAGACCTACGAGCAGTACTTC.

This clonotype showed up many times. The rearrangement joins TRBV20-1 to TRBJ2-5, with a possible D match to TRBD1 (5 bases). The germline gives CDR1 DFQATT, CDR2 SNEGSKA (reference sequence). V was pared by 0 bases and J by 4 bases, with 18 bases between. The CDR3 covers 16 residues. The CDR3 nucleotides read TGCAGTGCTAGAGATAGGGGTACAACTACGGGAGAGACCCAGTACTTC. This sequence encodes CSARDRGTTTGETQYF.

This clonotype was seen many times. This chain uses TRBV5-1 with TRBJ1-2, with TRBD1 identical over 8 bases. V shed 4 bases, J shed 3 bases, and the junction held 2 bases outside the gene matches. This CDR3 contains 13 residues. CDR1 SGHRS and CDR2 YFSETQ come from the germline V gene. CDR3 DNA: TGCGCCAGCAGCAAGGGACAGGACTATGGCTACACCTTC. Protein: CASSKGQDYGYTF.